The text below deals with one T cell receptor beta chain. This sample is drawn from a study of blood T cell repertoires in COVID-19. Across the study: COVID-19 samples collected from the United States, Italy and Spain covered acute and convalescent phases. The cDNA or gDNA used as material had been derived from T cells, B-cell-depleted T cells, or PBMCs.

This CDR3 has 15 residues. CDR1 is SNHLY, CDR2 FYNNEI, per germline. V dropped 10 bases and J dropped 3 bases, with 16 bases sitting between them. Original handling: For nucleated cells, counts were estimated from reference gene primer amplification. TCRdb's copy holds only in-frame clones and misses some; the assay was immunoSEQ multiplex PCR. That table furnishes V, J and clone size, whereas the DNA furnished D and trimming. The table includes under 30,000 clones, about nine tenths detected once. This clonotype was sampled from a man between 45 and 60 years old with active COVID-19. The sequenced sample was peripheral blood. This chain joins TRBV2 and TRBJ2-6; maybe TRBD1 (7 bases). The CDR3 bases are TGTGCCATGGGGGGCGACAGGGTTGGGGCCAACGTCCTGACTTTC. This encodes CAMGGDRVGANVLTF.